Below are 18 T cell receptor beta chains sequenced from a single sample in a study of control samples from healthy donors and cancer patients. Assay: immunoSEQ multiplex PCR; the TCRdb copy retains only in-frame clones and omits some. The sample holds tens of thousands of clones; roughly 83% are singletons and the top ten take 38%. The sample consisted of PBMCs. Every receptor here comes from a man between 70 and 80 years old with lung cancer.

The CDR3 here is CAWSLQGAEKLFF. The CDR3 DNA is TGTGCCTGGAGCCTACAGGGGGCCGAAAAACTGTTTTTT. This chain links TRBV30 with TRBJ1-4, with 9 bases lining up with TRBD1. There are 13 residues in the CDR3. Trimming removed 3 bases from V and 8 bases from J; junction bases left unmatched: 4. Per the germline V gene, CDR1 is GTSNPN and CDR2 is SVGIG (reference sequence). The full variable domain, rest sourced from reference TRBV30 and TRBJ1-4, is SQTIHQWPATLVQPVGSPLSLECTVEGTSNPNLYWYRQAAGRGLQLLFYSVGIGQISSEVPQNLSASRPQDRQFILSSKKLLLSDSGFYLCAWSLQGAEKLFFGSGTQLSVL.

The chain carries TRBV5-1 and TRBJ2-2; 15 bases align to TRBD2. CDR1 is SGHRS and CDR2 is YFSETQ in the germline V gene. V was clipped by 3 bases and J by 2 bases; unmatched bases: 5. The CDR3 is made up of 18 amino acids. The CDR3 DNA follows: TGCGCCAGCAGCTCGGGACTAGCGGGGGGTCTAAACACCGGGGAGCTGTTTTTT. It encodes CASSSGLAGGLNTGELFF. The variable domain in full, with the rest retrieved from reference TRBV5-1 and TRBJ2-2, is KAGVTQTPRYLIKTRGQQVTLSCSPISGHRSVSWYQQTPGQGLQFLFEYFSETQRNKGNFPGRFSGRQFSNSRSEMNVSTLELGDSALYLCASSSGLAGGLNTGELFFGEGSRLTVL.

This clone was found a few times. CDR3 protein: CASSRQGTNEKLFF. CDR3 coding DNA: TGTGCCAGCAGCCGTCAGGGCACTAATGAAAAACTGTTTTTT. The V and J genes are TRBV5-4 and TRBJ1-4; tentative D call: TRBD1 (5 bases). In germline, CDR1 is SGHNT, CDR2 YYREEE (reference sequence). The V gene lost 4 bases and the J gene lost 2 bases, with 9 bases spanning the gap. CDR3 length: 14 residues.

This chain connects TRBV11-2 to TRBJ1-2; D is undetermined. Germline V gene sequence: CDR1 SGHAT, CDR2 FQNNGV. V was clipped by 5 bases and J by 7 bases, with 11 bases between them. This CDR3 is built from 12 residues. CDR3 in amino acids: CASSPDVIGYTF. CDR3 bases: TGTGCCAGCAGCCCTGATGTGATTGGCTACACCTTC.

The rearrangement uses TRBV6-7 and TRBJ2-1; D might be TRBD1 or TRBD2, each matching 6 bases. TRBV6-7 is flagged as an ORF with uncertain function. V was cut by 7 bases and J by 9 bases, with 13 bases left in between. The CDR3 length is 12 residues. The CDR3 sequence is CASNKGGGEQFF. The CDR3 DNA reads TGTGCCAGCAACAAGGGGGGCGGTGAGCAGTTCTTC.

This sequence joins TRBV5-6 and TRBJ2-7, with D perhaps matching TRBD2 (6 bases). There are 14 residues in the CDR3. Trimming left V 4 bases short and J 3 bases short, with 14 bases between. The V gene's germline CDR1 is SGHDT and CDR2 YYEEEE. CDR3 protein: CASSPRGEGYEQYF. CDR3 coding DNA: TGTGCCAGCAGCCCTCGCGGGGAAGGCTACGAGCAGTACTTC.

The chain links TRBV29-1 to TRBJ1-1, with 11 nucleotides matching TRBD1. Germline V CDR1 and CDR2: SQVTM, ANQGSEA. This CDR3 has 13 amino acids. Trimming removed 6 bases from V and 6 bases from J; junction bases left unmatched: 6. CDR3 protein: CSVDRGLGAEAFF. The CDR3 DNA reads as TGCAGCGTGGACAGGGGGCTTGGGGCTGAAGCTTTCTTT.

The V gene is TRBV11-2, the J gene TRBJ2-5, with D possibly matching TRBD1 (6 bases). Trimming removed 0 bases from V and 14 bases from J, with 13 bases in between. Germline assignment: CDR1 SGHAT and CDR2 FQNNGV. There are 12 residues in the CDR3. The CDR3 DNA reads TGTGCCAGCAGCTTAGACGGACAGAGTAGTTACTTC. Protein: CASSLDGQSSYF.

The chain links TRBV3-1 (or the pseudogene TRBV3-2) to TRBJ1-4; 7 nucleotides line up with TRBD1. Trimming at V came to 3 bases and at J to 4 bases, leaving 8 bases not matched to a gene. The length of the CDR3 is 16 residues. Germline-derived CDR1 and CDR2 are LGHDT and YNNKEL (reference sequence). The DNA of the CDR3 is TGTGCCAGCAGCCATCGTAGGGACAGCTATAATGAAAAACTGTTTTTT. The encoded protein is CASSHRRDSYNEKLFF.

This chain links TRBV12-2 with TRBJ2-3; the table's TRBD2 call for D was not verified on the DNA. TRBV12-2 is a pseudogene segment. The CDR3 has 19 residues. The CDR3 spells CASRLLVGTSGDDPDTQYF. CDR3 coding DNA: TGTGCAAGTCGCTTACTGGTGGGGACTAGCGGGGATGATCCAGATACGCAGTATTTT.

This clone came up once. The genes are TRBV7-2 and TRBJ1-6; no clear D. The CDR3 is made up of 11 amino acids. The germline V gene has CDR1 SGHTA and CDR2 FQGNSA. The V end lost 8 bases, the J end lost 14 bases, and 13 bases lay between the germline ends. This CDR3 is CASGLIQALHF. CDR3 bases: TGTGCCAGCGGCCTTATTCAGGCCCTCCACTTT.

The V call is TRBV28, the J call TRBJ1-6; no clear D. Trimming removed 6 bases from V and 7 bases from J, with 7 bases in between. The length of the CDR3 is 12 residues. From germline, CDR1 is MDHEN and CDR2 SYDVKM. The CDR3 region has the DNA TGTGCCAGCAGCCTAGTAAATTCACCCCTCCACTTT. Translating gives CASSLVNSPLHF.

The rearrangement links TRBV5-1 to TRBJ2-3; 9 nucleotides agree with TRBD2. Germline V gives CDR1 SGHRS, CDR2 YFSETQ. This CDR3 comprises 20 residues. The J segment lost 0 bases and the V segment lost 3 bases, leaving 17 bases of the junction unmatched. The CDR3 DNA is TGCGCCAGCAGCTACGGTATCAAAAGGCTAGCGGGGCCTAGCACAGATACGCAGTATTTT. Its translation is CASSYGIKRLAGPSTDTQYF.

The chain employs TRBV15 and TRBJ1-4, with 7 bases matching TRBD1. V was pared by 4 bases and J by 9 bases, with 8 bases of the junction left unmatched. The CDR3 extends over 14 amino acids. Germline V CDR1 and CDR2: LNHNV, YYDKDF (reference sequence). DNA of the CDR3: TGTGCCACCAGCATCCCGGGACAGAACAAAAAACTGTTTTTT. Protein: CATSIPGQNKKLFF.

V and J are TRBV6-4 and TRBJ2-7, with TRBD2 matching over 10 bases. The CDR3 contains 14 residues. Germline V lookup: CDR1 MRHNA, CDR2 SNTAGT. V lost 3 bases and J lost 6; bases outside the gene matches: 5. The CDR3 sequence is CASSDTSGDREQYF. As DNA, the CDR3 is TGTGCCAGCAGTGATACTAGCGGGGATCGCGAGCAGTACTTC.

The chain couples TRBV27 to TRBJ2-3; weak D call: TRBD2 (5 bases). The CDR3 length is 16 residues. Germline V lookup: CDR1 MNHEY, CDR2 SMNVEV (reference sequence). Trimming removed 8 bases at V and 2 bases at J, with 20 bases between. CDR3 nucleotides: TGTGCCAGCGTCTTCTTCTCCGGGAACCCCACAGATACGCAGTATTTT. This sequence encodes CASVFFSGNPTDTQYF.

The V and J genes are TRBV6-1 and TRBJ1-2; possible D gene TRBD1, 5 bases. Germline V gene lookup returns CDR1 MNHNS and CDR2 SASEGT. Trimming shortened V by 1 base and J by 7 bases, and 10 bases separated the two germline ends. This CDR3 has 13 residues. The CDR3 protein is CASSEGQLLGYTF. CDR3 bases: TGTGCCAGCAGTGAAGGACAGCTGCTTGGCTACACCTTC.

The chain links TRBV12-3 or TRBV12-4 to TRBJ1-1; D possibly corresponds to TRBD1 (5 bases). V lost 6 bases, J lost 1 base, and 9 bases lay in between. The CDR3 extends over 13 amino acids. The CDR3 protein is CASSRTWNTEAFF. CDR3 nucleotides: TGTGCCAGCAGCAGGACATGGAACACTGAAGCTTTCTTT.